A single sample gave rise to the 23 T cell receptor beta chains below, sequenced in a study of regulatory T cells in long-lasting Graves disease. Researchers made TCR beta libraries by using iRepertoire HTBI primers and running Arm-PCR on CDR3 regions. MiXCR was run by TCRdb on the multiplex PCR reads, yielding one entry per CDR3 protein. The sample shows 440,000 or so distinct CDR3 sequences, under 15% of them seen only once. As to time point: newly diagnosed GD, antithyroid drugs for less than 3 months. Researchers made the TCR library from RNA that was extracted from PBMCs. The data also belong to a second study, concerning T cells in Graves' hyperthyroidism and ophthalmopathy.

Specimen: peripheral blood mononuclear cells (PBMCs), collected at new diagnosis, from a patient treated with antithyroid drugs. The receptors here all came from a woman aged 25 to 45 with Graves disease.

This clonotype was seen many times. V and J are TRBV5-1 and TRBJ2-6, with 7 nucleotides matching TRBD1. From germline, CDR1 is SGHRS and CDR2 YFSETQ. This CDR3 has 15 residues. After removal of 2 bases from V and 2 bases from J, the junction contained 1 base not matched to a gene. Here the CDR3 reads CASSFTGAGANVLTF. CDR3 sequence (DNA): TGCGCCAGCAGCTTTACAGGGGCTGGGGCCAACGTCCTGACTTTC.

As for this clonotype: A read error may be the cause here, since a much bigger clone is one base away. This chain connects TRBV7-9 to TRBJ2-1; TRBD2 matches 9 bases. Germline values: CDR1 SEHNR, CDR2 FQNEAQ (reference sequence). This CDR3 contains 18 residues. The DNA of the CDR3 is TGTGTCAGCGATTCGACTCCTAGCGGGACTACATACTACAATGAGCAGTTCTTC. Amino acids: CVSDSTPSGTTYYNEQFF.

The chain carries TRBV12-3 or TRBV12-4 and TRBJ2-5; D gene uncertain. The CDR3 is 13 amino acids. V lost 11 bases and J lost 2, with 15 bases in between. CDR3 nucleotides: TGTGCCGTTCGTGGAAGAGGTCAAGAGACCCAGTACTTC. Its translation is CAVRGRGQETQYF.

The CDR3 DNA reads as TGTGCCAGCAGCTCAGGCTGGGAGAATGAGCAGTTCTTC. It encodes CASSSGWENEQFF. The chain combines TRBV7-9 with TRBJ2-1, with D possibly TRBD2 on 5 matching bases. Germline V gene sequence: CDR1 SEHNR, CDR2 FQNEAQ (reference sequence). The CDR3 covers 13 residues. Between the trimmed V and J ends, which lost 4 bases and 7 bases, there was a span of 11 bases.

This chain connects TRBV11-2 to TRBJ2-2; 7 positions match TRBD1. Trimming removed 0 bases from V and 0 bases from J; junction bases left unmatched: 4. The V gene's germline CDR1 is SGHAT and CDR2 FQNNGV. This CDR3 comprises 17 residues. The CDR3 DNA sequence: TGTGCCAGCAGCTTAGATCACAGGGGTGCGAACACCGGGGAGCTGTTTTTT. Translating gives CASSLDHRGANTGELFF.

This clonotype was observed many times. This sequence joins TRBV18 and TRBJ1-3; unclear D gene. Trimming stripped 2 bases from V and 0 bases from J, with 11 bases between. Per the germline V gene, CDR1 is KGHSH and CDR2 is LQKENI. The CDR3 extends over 16 amino acids. This chain's CDR3 is CASSPGRASSGNTIYF. The CDR3 DNA sequence: TGTGCCAGCTCACCAGGACGGGCTTCCTCTGGAAACACCATATATTTT.

Comment on this clonotype: No conserved phenylalanine or tryptophan is present at the end of the CDR3, so a read error is the likely explanation. The chain has TRBV11-1 and TRBJ1-4; 8 bases match TRBD1. CDR1 is SGHAT and CDR2 is FQDESV in the germline V gene (reference sequence). The CDR3 runs to 13 residues. With V trimmed by 5 bases and J by 8 bases, 4 bases remained unmatched. This chain's CDR3 is CASSGRQGEKLFL. CDR3 nucleotide sequence: TGTGCCAGCAGCGGACGACAGGGGGAAAAACTGTTTCTT.

As DNA, the CDR3 is TGTGCCAGTAGTATTGGACAGGGGACCCACGAGCAGTACTTC. Residues: CASSIGQGTHEQYF. The rearrangement links TRBV19 to TRBJ2-7; TRBD1 matches at 9 bases. V shed 3 bases, J shed 5 bases, and the junction held 5 bases outside the gene matches. The CDR3 runs to 14 residues. CDR1 and CDR2 (germline): LNHDA, SQIVND (reference sequence). The full variable domain, its missing parts supplied by reference TRBV19 and TRBJ2-7, is DGGITQSPKYLFRKEGQNVTLSCEQNLNHDAMYWYRQDPGQGLRLIYYSQIVNDFQKGDIAEGYSVSREKKESFPLTVTSAQKNPTAFYLCASSIGQGTHEQYFGPGTRLTVT.

In this sample, this clonotype turned up many times. The rearrangement uses TRBV13 and TRBJ1-4, with a possible D match to TRBD1 (6 bases). The CDR3 runs 14 residues. Germline lookup yields CDR1 PRHDT and CDR2 FYEKMQ (reference sequence). Trimming took 6 bases from V and 5 from J, leaving 13 bases between them. CDR3 protein: CASSSRTENEKLFF. CDR3 coding DNA: TGTGCCAGCAGTAGCCGGACAGAGAATGAAAAACTGTTTTTT.

This clonotype turned up a few times. The rearrangement joins TRBV5-1 to TRBJ2-7; maybe TRBD1 (6 bases). This CDR3 spans 13 amino acids. V lost 0 bases and J lost 5, with 9 bases in between. The germline gives CDR1 SGHRS, CDR2 YFSETQ. CDR3: CASSLARGNEQYF. The CDR3, as DNA: TGCGCCAGCAGCTTGGCCAGGGGCAACGAGCAGTACTTC.

Points on this clonotype: This may come from a read error, since a much larger clone is one base off. This chain uses TRBV9 with TRBJ2-5; tentative D call: TRBD2 (6 bases). Germline assignment: CDR1 SGDLS and CDR2 YYNGEE. Trimming left V 0 bases short and J 1 base short, with 7 bases between. The CDR3 consists of 14 residues. The CDR3: CASSVVSGQETQYF. For the CDR3, the DNA is TGTGCCAGCAGCGTAGTTAGCGGCCAAGAGACCCAGTACTTC.

This clonotype was seen a few times. A much larger clone sits a single nucleotide away, making a read error possible. The chain carries TRBV28 and TRBJ2-7; D remains ambiguous. The CDR3 spans 14 residues. CDR1 and CDR2 (germline): MDHEN, SYDVKM. The V and J ends lost 3 bases and 9 bases respectively, with 18 bases between them. The CDR3: CASSFRGSRIRQYF. Here the CDR3 DNA reads TGTGCCAGCAGTTTCCGAGGTTCCAGGATCCGGCAGTACTTC.

This clonotype was seen a few times. V and J are TRBV9 and TRBJ2-5; weak D call: TRBD1 (6 bases). The V gene's germline CDR1 is SGDLS and CDR2 YYNGEE. Trimming pared 4 bases from V and 5 bases from J, leaving 15 bases between. This CDR3 comprises 14 residues. This CDR3 is CASSIQGLQETQYF. CDR3 DNA: TGTGCCAGCAGCATACAGGGATTGCAGGAGACCCAGTACTTC.

This clonotype was recorded at least ten times. The chain recombines TRBV6-5 with TRBJ2-5, with D tentatively TRBD1 (5 bases). CDR1 is MNHEY and CDR2 is SVGAGI in the germline V gene. V lost 1 base to trimming and J lost 5 bases, with 14 bases between them. This CDR3 is built from 15 residues. Written as DNA, the CDR3 is TGTGCCAGCAGTTACTGGGCAGGGAAAGCGGAGACCCAGTACTTC. Protein sequence: CASSYWAGKAETQYF.

This clonotype was seen many times. The chain carries TRBV18 and TRBJ2-5; no reliable D call. Germline CDR1 is KGHSH and CDR2 is LQKENI. This CDR3 spans 15 amino acids. Trimming cost V 3 bases and J 0 bases, with 11 bases left between them. This CDR3 reads CASSPYGSDQETQYF. CDR3 sequence (DNA): TGTGCCAGCTCACCCTATGGTTCGGACCAAGAGACCCAGTACTTC.

This clonotype has a count of ten or more. The chain is built from TRBV12-5 and TRBJ2-7; D may be TRBD1 or TRBD2 (7 bases each). V lost 5 bases and J lost 5, with 13 bases in between. The CDR3 extends over 13 amino acids. The germline CDR1 and CDR2 sequences are LGHNT and FRNRAP. DNA of the CDR3: TGTGCTAGTGGTCCCCAGGGGGGGCACGAGCAGTACTTC. Translating it yields CASGPQGGHEQYF.

This clonotype was picked up a small number of times. A much larger clone differs by one base, so this may be a read error. The conserved phenylalanine or tryptophan is not found at the CDR3 terminus, so this likely reflects a read error. The J gene is TRBJ2-5, the V gene TRBV28; D might be TRBD2 (5 bases). The V gene's germline CDR1 is MDHEN and CDR2 SYDVKM. The CDR3 runs to 14 residues. Trimming pared 1 base from V and 5 bases from J, leaving 11 bases between. The CDR3 spells CASSLYGEFETQYL. CDR3 in DNA: TGTGCCAGCAGTTTATATGGGGAGTTCGAGACCCAGTACCTC.

This chain connects TRBV5-6 to TRBJ1-1, with D perhaps matching TRBD1 (5 bases). With 1 base removed from V and 1 base from J, the gap between germline ends came to 11 bases. This CDR3 is built from 15 residues. Germline V gene data show CDR1 as SGHDT and CDR2 as YYEEEE. CDR3 coding DNA: TGTGCCAGCAGCTTGAGGGGAGGGAGGAACACTGAAGCTTTCTTT. It translates to CASSLRGGRNTEAFF.

This clonotype was counted at least ten times. V gene TRBV20-1 combines with J gene TRBJ1-5; D perhaps matches TRBD1 (5 bases). With 5 bases removed from V and 2 bases from J, the gap between germline ends came to 16 bases. The length of the CDR3 is 15 residues. CDR1 and CDR2 (germline): DFQATT, SNEGSKA (reference sequence). In DNA, the CDR3 is TGCAGTGCTGAGGGGTATAGTCAAGGCAATCAGCCCCAGCATTTT. This sequence encodes CSAEGYSQGNQPQHF.

In its sample, this clonotype was seen many times. The chain is built from TRBV7-9 and TRBJ2-2, with D unresolved. This CDR3 region has 15 residues. Germline CDR1 reads SEHNR; CDR2 reads FQNEAQ (reference sequence). V was cut by 0 bases and J by 2 bases, with 7 bases left in between. CDR3 DNA sequence: TGTGCCAGCAGCTTAGCCCGTGGTAACACCGGGGAGCTGTTTTTT. The encoded protein is CASSLARGNTGELFF.

The genes are TRBV20-1 and TRBJ2-5; D unclear. Trimming left V 3 bases short and J 5 bases short, with 4 bases between. This CDR3 region has 10 residues. Germline V lookup: CDR1 DFQATT, CDR2 SNEGSKA (reference sequence). The CDR3 sequence: CSASWETQYF. The CDR3 region has the DNA TGCAGTGCTAGCTGGGAGACCCAGTACTTC.

This rearrangement joins TRBV12-3 or TRBV12-4 to TRBJ2-2; 9 bases match TRBD1. The CDR3 totals 17 residues. The trim removed 3 bases at V and 7 bases at J, leaving 12 bases unmatched. The CDR3: CASSFLTGGHVGGELFF. In DNA form, the CDR3 reads TGTGCCAGCAGTTTTTTGACAGGGGGACATGTGGGCGGGGAGCTGTTTTTT.

The rearrangement uses TRBV2 and TRBJ1-1; 8 bases agree with TRBD1. V gave up 4 bases and J gave up 4 bases; unmatched junction bases: 8. The length of the CDR3 is 15 residues. Germline loops: CDR1 SNHLY, CDR2 FYNNEI. This CDR3 reads CASSALGQGGTEAFF. The CDR3, as DNA: TGTGCCAGCAGTGCCCTCGGACAGGGAGGCACTGAAGCTTTCTTT.